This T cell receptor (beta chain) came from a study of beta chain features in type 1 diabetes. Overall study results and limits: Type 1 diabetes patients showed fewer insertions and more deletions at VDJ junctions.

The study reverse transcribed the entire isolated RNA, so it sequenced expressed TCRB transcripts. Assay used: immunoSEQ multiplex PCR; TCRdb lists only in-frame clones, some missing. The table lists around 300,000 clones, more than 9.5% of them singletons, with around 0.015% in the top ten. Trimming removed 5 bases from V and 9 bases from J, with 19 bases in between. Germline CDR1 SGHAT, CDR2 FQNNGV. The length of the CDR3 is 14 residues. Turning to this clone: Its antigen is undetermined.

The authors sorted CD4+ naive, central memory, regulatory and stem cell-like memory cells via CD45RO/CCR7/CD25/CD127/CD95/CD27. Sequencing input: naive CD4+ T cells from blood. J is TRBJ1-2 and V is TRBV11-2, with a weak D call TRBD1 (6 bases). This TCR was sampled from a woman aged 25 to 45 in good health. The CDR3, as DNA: TGTGCCAGCAGCCCGCGATCACAGGGATGGAGCTACACCTTC. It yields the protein CASSPRSQGWSYTF.